Shown below are 16 T cell receptor beta chains from a single sample sequenced in a study of regulatory T cells. Amplification used 52 TRBV primers and 13 TRBJ primers. Assay: immunoSEQ multiplex PCR; the TCRdb copy retains only in-frame clones and omits some. The sample lists about 15,000 clones, 92% seen once, with about 31% in the top ten. Sequenced material: CD8+ T cells sorted from blood. The receptor source for this set is a person aged 18 to 35 with CD3G deficiency.

The chain links TRBV27 to TRBJ1-2; 7 positions agree with TRBD1. CDR3 size: 14 residues. Unmatched junction bases numbered 6, after V lost 4 bases and J lost 4 bases. Germline V gene data show CDR1 as MNHEY and CDR2 as SMNVEV (reference sequence). CDR3 loop: CASSYTTGSYGYTF. The CDR3 DNA reads as TGTGCCAGCAGTTATACGACAGGGAGCTATGGCTACACCTTC.

V gene TRBV2 combines with J gene TRBJ1-6; D gene uncertain. The CDR3 spans 13 residues. Germline loops: CDR1 SNHLY, CDR2 FYNNEI. The V end lost 8 bases, the J end lost 5 bases, and 10 bases lay between the germline ends. This CDR3 is CASLGTNNSPLHF. Written as DNA, the CDR3 is TGTGCCAGCCTCGGCACTAATAATTCACCCCTCCACTTT.

This rearrangement joins TRBV6-5 to TRBJ2-6, with D tentatively TRBD1 (6 bases). Per the germline V gene, CDR1 is MNHEY and CDR2 is SVGAGI. Trimming took off 2 bases at V and 2 bases at J, with 7 bases between the two ends. The CDR3 extends over 15 amino acids. The chain's CDR3 is CASSYGGAGANVLTF. The CDR3 bases are TGTGCCAGCAGTTACGGGGGCGCTGGGGCCAACGTCCTGACTTTC.

The gene calls are TRBV28 and TRBJ2-1; 7 bases are a match to TRBD2. Germline CDR1 is MDHEN and CDR2 is SYDVKM. This CDR3 contains 15 residues. V trimming: 4 bases; J trimming: 0 bases; junction bases outside the gene matches: 3. The DNA for the CDR3 is TGTGCCAGCAGTTCAGCGGGAAGCTCCTACAATGAGCAGTTCTTC. Encoded protein: CASSSAGSSYNEQFF.

This chain connects TRBV7-2 to TRBJ2-5, with 12 bases that match TRBD2. CDR3 length: 18 amino acids. With 5 bases clipped from V and 0 bases from J, the junction kept 10 bases outside the gene matches. Germline values: CDR1 SGHTA, CDR2 FQGNSA. The CDR3 coding sequence is TGTGCCAGCAGCCCTGGACTAGCGGGGCCCGTGTACCAAGAGACCCAGTACTTC. Translating it yields CASSPGLAGPVYQETQYF.

This clone was seen a handful of times. The chain has TRBV7-9 and TRBJ2-7; unclear D gene. The CDR3 has 13 residues. Germline V gene data show CDR1 as SEHNR and CDR2 as FQNEAQ (reference sequence). V lost 4 bases to trimming and J lost 1 base, with 8 bases between them. The CDR3 loop is CASSSAGSYEQYF. CDR3 sequence (DNA): TGTGCCAGCAGCTCCGCAGGTTCCTACGAGCAGTACTTC.

V usage is TRBV28 and J usage is TRBJ1-1; no clear D. This CDR3 comprises 16 residues. V lost 2 bases, J lost 3 bases, and 16 bases lay in between. Looked up from germline, CDR1 is MDHEN and CDR2 is SYDVKM. This CDR3 is CASSLGGFHRDTEAFF. The DNA of the CDR3 is TGTGCCAGCAGTTTAGGAGGGTTTCATCGGGACACTGAAGCTTTCTTT. Full variable domain (rest looked up from reference TRBV28 and TRBJ1-1): DVKVTQSSRYLVKRTGEKVFLECVQDMDHENMFWYRQDPGLGLRLIYFSYDVKMKEKGDIPEGYSVSREKKERFSLILESASTNQTSMYLCASSLGGFHRDTEAFFGQGTRLTVV.

This sequence joins TRBV19 and TRBJ1-5, with a weak D call TRBD1 (5 bases). Trimming shortened V by 10 bases and J by 7 bases, and 20 bases separated the two germline ends. This CDR3 is built from 14 residues. CDR1 LNHDA and CDR2 SQIVND come from the germline V gene (reference sequence). In DNA, the CDR3 is TGTGCCACTGTGCGTCGAGGGGCTCGGCAGCCCCAGCATTTT. Protein sequence: CATVRRGARQPQHF. The full variable domain, completed using reference TRBV19 and TRBJ1-5, is DGGITQSPKYLFRKEGQNVTLSCEQNLNHDAMYWYRQDPGQGLRLIYYSQIVNDFQKGDIAEGYSVSREKKESFPLTVTSAQKNPTAFYLCATVRRGARQPQHFGDGTRLSIL.

The chain joins TRBV28 to TRBJ2-2; D is possibly TRBD1 or TRBD2 (5 bases each). There are 14 residues in the CDR3. With 10 bases removed from V and 0 bases from J, the gap between germline ends came to 12 bases. Germline V CDR1 and CDR2: MDHEN, SYDVKM. This CDR3 is CATMGPPNTGELFF. DNA for the CDR3: TGTGCCACCATGGGACCGCCGAACACCGGGGAGCTGTTTTTT. Drawing the rest from reference TRBV28 and TRBJ2-2, the complete variable domain is DVKVTQSSRYLVKRTGEKVFLECVQDMDHENMFWYRQDPGLGLRLIYFSYDVKMKEKGDIPEGYSVSREKKERFSLILESASTNQTSMYLCATMGPPNTGELFFGEGSRLTVL.

The chain recombines TRBV11-2 with TRBJ2-1; D is undetermined. Per germline, CDR1 SGHAT and CDR2 FQNNGV. Trimming removed 4 bases from V and 0 bases from J, with 16 bases in between. This CDR3 region has 17 residues. CDR3 region: CASSSNPGVSSYNEQFF. CDR3 nucleotide sequence: TGTGCCAGCAGCTCAAACCCGGGTGTGAGCTCCTACAATGAGCAGTTCTTC. Full variable domain (outside the CDR3, taken from reference TRBV11-2 and TRBJ2-1): EAGVAQSPRYKIIEKRQSVAFWCNPISGHATLYWYQQILGQGPKLLIQFQNNGVVDDSQLPKDRFSAERLKGVDSTLKIQPAKLEDSAVYLCASSSNPGVSSYNEQFFGPGTRLTVL.

This chain links TRBV28 with TRBJ2-7; D is ambiguous. V gave up 4 bases and J gave up 1 base, with 5 bases separating them. In germline, CDR1 is MDHEN, CDR2 SYDVKM. This CDR3 contains 12 residues. CDR3 nucleotide sequence: TGTGCCAGCAGTTCTGAGTCCTACGAGCAGTACTTC. It is translated as CASSSESYEQYF. The full variable domain, with the rest looked up from reference TRBV28 and TRBJ2-7, is DVKVTQSSRYLVKRTGEKVFLECVQDMDHENMFWYRQDPGLGLRLIYFSYDVKMKEKGDIPEGYSVSREKKERFSLILESASTNQTSMYLCASSSESYEQYFGPGTRLTVT.

The chain joins TRBV6-5 to TRBJ1-6; D is uncertain. From germline, CDR1 is MNHEY and CDR2 SVGAGI. CDR3 size: 13 residues. V was shortened by 5 bases and J by 6 bases, with 8 bases between the two germline ends. CDR3 nucleotides: TGTGCCAGCAGTAACTGGGGTAATTCACCCCTCCACTTT. Translation gives CASSNWGNSPLHF.

The chain employs TRBV28 and TRBJ2-1; possibly TRBD2 for D (6 bases). Looked up from germline, CDR1 is MDHEN and CDR2 is SYDVKM. V was pared by 7 bases and J by 10 bases, with 20 bases between. This CDR3 contains 14 residues. DNA for the CDR3: TGTGCCAGCACCAGGGCCGGGAGCATAGGGGAGCAGTTCTTC. Protein: CASTRAGSIGEQFF.

The V and J genes are TRBV13 and TRBJ1-1; TRBD1 is a possible D gene (5 bases). Germline V gives CDR1 PRHDT, CDR2 FYEKMQ (reference sequence). V was pared by 0 bases and J by 3 bases, with 8 bases between. This CDR3 is built from 14 residues. CDR3 in amino acids: CASSLGLRDTEAFF. The CDR3 DNA sequence: TGTGCCAGCAGCTTAGGCCTCAGGGACACTGAAGCTTTCTTT. Supplemented by reference TRBV13 and TRBJ1-1, the full variable domain reads AAGVIQSPRHLIKEKRETATLKCYPIPRHDTVYWYQQGPGQDPQFLISFYEKMQSDKGSIPDRFSAQQFSDYHSELNMSSLELGDSALYFCASSLGLRDTEAFFGQGTRLTVV.

This sequence joins TRBV5-6 and TRBJ1-4; D ambiguous. Trimming removed 0 bases at V and 0 bases at J, with 6 bases between. The CDR3 is made up of 15 amino acids. CDR1 SGHDT and CDR2 YYEEEE come from the germline V gene. This chain's CDR3 is CASSLASTTNEKLFF. The CDR3 DNA reads TGTGCCAGCAGCTTGGCTTCTACAACTAATGAAAAACTGTTTTTT.

The chain recombines TRBV4-1 with TRBJ1-5; D call uncertain. This CDR3 spans 13 amino acids. Trimming took off 1 base at V and 5 bases at J, with 6 bases between the two ends. Germline V gene data show CDR1 as MGHRA and CDR2 as YSYEKL. The CDR3 DNA reads TGCGCCAGCAGCCAAGGGCCCTATCAGCCCCAGCATTTT. Encoded protein: CASSQGPYQPQHF.